This T cell receptor (beta chain) was observed in a study of blood T cell repertoires in COVID-19. Whole-study context: From T cells, B-cell-depleted T cells, or PBMCs came the material, which was cDNA or gDNA.

The method was immunoSEQ multiplex PCR; TCRdb's version includes in-frame clones alone and lacks a portion of them. The data contain roughly 300,000 clones, roughly 86% of them singletons. This CDR3 contains 14 residues. CDR1 is LGHNA and CDR2 is YNFKEQ in the germline V gene. Trimming removed 4 bases at V and 5 bases at J, with 14 bases between. Recovery meant two consecutive negative NP/OP PCR tests, professional clearance, or resolved symptoms. Input material: PBMCs or T cells enriched from blood (not recorded which). The source is a woman aged 30 to 39 who had recovered from COVID-19. The chain couples TRBV4-2 to TRBJ1-1, with D perhaps TRBD1 (5 bases). This CDR3 reads CASSLGGVDTEAFF. The CDR3 nucleotides are TGTGCCAGCAGCCTGGGGGGGGTTGATACTGAAGCTTTCTTT.